This TCR beta chain was obtained from a study of graft-versus-host responses after intestinal transplantation. Study-wide findings and caveats: Within the allografts of patients who had graft-donor T cell macrochimerism, graft-versus-host to host-versus-graft clonal ratios were high.

This clone turned up a few times. The antigen is unknown. Data came from immunoSEQ multiplex PCR; TCRdb stores just in-frame clones and leaves some out. This table holds around 99,000 clones, over 80% found once. V was cut by 3 bases and J by 6 bases, with 14 bases left in between. CDR1 is MNHNY and CDR2 is SVGAGI in the germline V gene (reference sequence). CDR3 length: 14 residues. This receptor was taken from a human donor who was the organ donor for an intestinal transplant. The sample in question was unstimulated CD4+ T cells sorted from spleen or lymph node cells, obtained before transplant. This chain uses TRBV6-6 with TRBJ1-2; D is ambiguous. CDR3: CASSYKPTGHGYTF. CDR3 DNA sequence: TGTGCCAGCAGTTATAAGCCTACCGGACATGGCTACACCTTC.